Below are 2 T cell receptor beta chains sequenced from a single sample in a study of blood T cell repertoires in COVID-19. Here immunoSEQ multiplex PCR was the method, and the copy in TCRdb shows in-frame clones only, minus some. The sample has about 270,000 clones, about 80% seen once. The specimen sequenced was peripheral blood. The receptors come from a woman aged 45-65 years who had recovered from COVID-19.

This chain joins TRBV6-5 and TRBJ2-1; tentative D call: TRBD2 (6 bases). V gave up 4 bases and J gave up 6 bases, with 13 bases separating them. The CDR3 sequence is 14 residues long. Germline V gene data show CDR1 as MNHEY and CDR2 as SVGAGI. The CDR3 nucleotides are TGTGCCAGCAGTTCGGGACTCCTCACCAATGAGCAGTTCTTC. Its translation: CASSSGLLTNEQFF.

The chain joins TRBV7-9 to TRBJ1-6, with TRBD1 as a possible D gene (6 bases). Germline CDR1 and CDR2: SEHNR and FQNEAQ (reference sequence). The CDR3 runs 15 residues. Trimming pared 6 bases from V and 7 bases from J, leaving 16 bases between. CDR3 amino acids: CASRQTGSGNSPLHF. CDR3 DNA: TGTGCCAGCAGGCAGACAGGCTCTGGGAATTCACCCCTCCACTTT.